The 5 T cell receptor beta chains reported below all come from one sample, sequenced in a study of blood T cell repertoires in COVID-19. Profiling relied on immunoSEQ multiplex PCR, and the TCRdb table lists in-frame clones only, not all of them. The sample has a few hundred thousand clones, over 80% seen once. Sequencing was performed on PBMCs or T cells enriched from blood (not recorded which). These receptors originate from a human donor in a cohort exposed to, infected with or recovered from COVID-19 (not recorded which). The donor label of this sample is uncertain.

The chain joins TRBV30 to TRBJ1-4, with a possible D match to TRBD1 (6 bases). Trimming stripped 6 bases from V and 6 bases from J, with 14 bases between. Looked up from germline, CDR1 is GTSNPN and CDR2 is SVGIG (reference sequence). This CDR3 is built from 13 residues. The CDR3 region is CACGGRGDEKLFF. For the CDR3, the DNA is TGTGCCTGTGGGGGCAGGGGAGATGAAAAACTGTTTTTT.

The chain recombines TRBV19 with TRBJ1-5, with TRBD1 matching over 7 bases. CDR3 size: 16 residues. V gave up 5 bases and J gave up 3 bases; unmatched junction bases: 10. CDR1 is LNHDA and CDR2 is SQIVND in the germline V gene (reference sequence). CDR3 amino acids: CASSQTGTANNQPQHF. The CDR3, as DNA: TGTGCCAGTAGTCAAACCGGGACAGCGAACAATCAGCCCCAGCATTTT.

V and J are TRBV9 and TRBJ1-1, with a weak D call TRBD1 (5 bases). Germline assignment: CDR1 SGDLS and CDR2 YYNGEE. This CDR3 has 14 amino acids. Trimming took off 4 bases at V and 5 bases at J, with 15 bases between the two ends. CDR3 amino acids: CASSSGTPRTEAFF. The CDR3 DNA reads as TGTGCCAGCAGCAGCGGGACTCCTAGAACTGAAGCTTTCTTT.

This chain connects TRBV6-5 to TRBJ1-6; D might be TRBD1 (6 bases). This CDR3 is 12 amino acids long. Trimming pared 8 bases from V and 10 bases from J, leaving 12 bases between. Germline loops: CDR1 MNHEY, CDR2 SVGAGI. The CDR3 sequence: CASWEGGSPLHF. As DNA, the CDR3 is TGTGCCAGCTGGGAGGGGGGCTCACCCCTCCACTTT.

The chain recombines TRBV19 with TRBJ1-5; D unclear. Germline values: CDR1 LNHDA, CDR2 SQIVND (reference sequence). V lost 0 bases to trimming and J lost 4 bases, with 4 bases between them. The CDR3 has 13 residues. CDR3 sequence (DNA): TGTGCCAGTAGTATAGATCATAATCAGCCCCAGCATTTT. Residues: CASSIDHNQPQHF. The variable domain in full, with the rest retrieved from reference TRBV19 and TRBJ1-5, is DGGITQSPKYLFRKEGQNVTLSCEQNLNHDAMYWYRQDPGQGLRLIYYSQIVNDFQKGDIAEGYSVSREKKESFPLTVTSAQKNPTAFYLCASSIDHNQPQHFGDGTRLSIL.